Described below is a single T cell receptor beta chain sequence and its context. Its antigen is unidentified. TCRdb processed the PCR reads anew with MiXCR; each CDR3 protein has one entry. The sample lists some 14,000 distinct CDR3 sequences, 65% to 70% occurring once. Looked up from germline, CDR1 is SGHTA and CDR2 is FQGNSA. Germline trimming cut 1 base from V and 5 bases from J; bases unmatched to any gene: 3. This CDR3 comprises 14 residues. This record belongs to a study of vaccination and CD4 T cells after COVID-19. Findings and caveats of the study: Reactive clone data from convalescent patients indicated a median of about 90% appearing only post-vaccination.

Sequenced here: CD4+ T cells from blood, sampled after SARS-CoV-2 vaccination. This chain connects TRBV7-2 to TRBJ2-7; 9 bases agree with TRBD1. The sequence derives from a human donor who had recovered from COVID-19. The CDR3 bases are TGTGCCAGCAGCTTAGTAGGACAGGGGAACGAGCAGTACTTC. It is translated as CASSLVGQGNEQYF.